The 22 T cell receptor beta chains listed next were all sequenced from one sample in a study of shared clonotypes between healthy human individuals. Some clones are missing from TCRdb's copy, which holds only in-frame ones; the method was immunoSEQ multiplex PCR. The table has about 490,000 clones, 76% seen once. Source material: PBMCs. The source of these receptors is a woman between 35 and 50 years old in good health. Some clones in this sample may be carry-over from other donors' samples.

V gene TRBV5-6 combines with J gene TRBJ1-2; D gene ambiguous. The germline V gene has CDR1 SGHDT and CDR2 YYEEEE. Between the trimmed V and J ends, which lost 2 bases and 3 bases, there was a span of 11 bases. The CDR3 spans 14 residues. CDR3 coding DNA: TGTGCCAGCAGCTTACCCCTTGGGGACTATGGCTACACCTTC. Its protein is CASSLPLGDYGYTF.

This clone was seen more than once but under ten times. CDR3 sequence reads: CASRMREGLNEQFF. The CDR3 DNA reads TGTGCCAGTAGAATGAGGGAGGGCCTAAATGAGCAGTTCTTC. The chain recombines TRBV19 with TRBJ2-1, with TRBD2 matching 7 bases. The germline V gene has CDR1 LNHDA and CDR2 SQIVND (reference sequence). Trimming at V came to 6 bases and at J to 7 bases, leaving 9 bases not matched to a gene. The length of the CDR3 is 14 residues.

As for this clone: A far larger clone is one base from this, pointing to a likely read error. The same CDR3 arises from other DNA sequences in this sample as well. The rearrangement joins TRBV9 to TRBJ2-5, with 8 positions matching TRBD1. CDR3 size: 16 residues. Germline trimming cut 4 bases from V and 5 bases from J; bases unmatched to any gene: 13. Germline V CDR1 and CDR2: SGDLS, YYNGEE. DNA of the CDR3: TGTGCCAGCAGCCCCGCACAGGGGGACGGTCAGGAGACCCAGTACTTC. Translated: CASSPAQGDGQETQYF.

The rearrangement links TRBV7-3 to TRBJ2-3; TRBD2 is a possible D gene (5 bases). This CDR3 is 14 amino acids long. V dropped 2 bases and J dropped 6 bases, with 12 bases sitting between them. The germline gives CDR1 SGHTA, CDR2 FQGTGA. This CDR3 reads CASSLYPGGDTQYF. DNA for the CDR3: TGTGCCAGCAGCTTATACCCCGGCGGGGATACGCAGTATTTT.

CDR3 loop: CASSLSGGYEQYF. CDR3 nucleotides: TGTGCCAGCAGCTTGTCGGGGGGCTACGAGCAGTACTTC. V and J are TRBV5-5 and TRBJ2-7, with 7 bases identical to TRBD2. The germline V gene has CDR1 SGHKS and CDR2 YYEKEE (reference sequence). The CDR3 consists of 13 residues. The V and J ends lost 1 base and 3 bases, in that order; junction bases with no gene match: 1.

The chain has TRBV30 and TRBJ1-3, with 7 bases that match TRBD1. The CDR3 consists of 19 residues. Germline CDR1 GTSNPN, CDR2 SVGIG (reference sequence). The ends lost 1 base at V and 0 bases at J; junction bases unmatched: 15. For the CDR3, the DNA is TGTGCCTGGAGTGGATACAGGGGTCCTCTATCGTACTCTGGAAACACCATATATTTT. Amino acid sequence: CAWSGYRGPLSYSGNTIYF. Drawing the rest from reference TRBV30 and TRBJ1-3, the complete variable domain is SQTIHQWPATLVQPVGSPLSLECTVEGTSNPNLYWYRQAAGRGLQLLFYSVGIGQISSEVPQNLSASRPQDRQFILSSKKLLLSDSGFYLCAWSGYRGPLSYSGNTIYFGEGSWLTVV.

This clone turned up a few times. The rearrangement uses TRBV10-3 and TRBJ2-3, with 11 bases lining up with TRBD2. This CDR3 comprises 15 residues. Germline values: CDR1 ENHRY, CDR2 SYGVKD. The ends lost 6 bases at V and 4 bases at J; junction bases unmatched: 6. The CDR3 sequence: CAIRNLAGGADTQYF. In DNA, the CDR3 is TGTGCCATCAGGAACCTAGCGGGAGGTGCAGATACGCAGTATTTT.

The chain employs TRBV2 and TRBJ1-1; maybe TRBD1 (5 bases). The V gene lost 4 bases and the J gene lost 6 bases, with 12 bases spanning the gap. The CDR3 loop spans 13 amino acids. In germline, CDR1 is SNHLY, CDR2 FYNNEI. CDR3 nucleotide sequence: TGTGCCAGCAGTGGATTTCCGACAGCTGAAGCTTTCTTT. Translation: CASSGFPTAEAFF. Combining the CDR3 with reference TRBV2 and TRBJ1-1 gives the whole variable domain EPEVTQTPSHQVTQMGQEVILRCVPISNHLYFYWYRQILGQKVEFLVSFYNNEISEKSEIFDDQFSVERPDGSNFTLKIRSTKLEDSAMYFCASSGFPTAEAFFGQGTRLTVV.

The CDR3 sequence: CASSLTGGSTDTQYF. The CDR3 DNA reads as TGCGCCAGCAGCTTGACGGGAGGTAGCACAGATACGCAGTATTTT. The genes are TRBV5-1 and TRBJ2-3; 7 nucleotides align to TRBD2. The J segment lost 0 bases and the V segment lost 1 base, leaving 2 bases of the junction unmatched. From germline, CDR1 is SGHRS and CDR2 YFSETQ. CDR3 length equals 15 residues.

Only a few counts were recorded for this clone. CDR3 DNA: TGTGCCAGCAGCCAAGTTCAGGGAATCGTCTCACCCCTCCACTTT. Its protein product is CASSQVQGIVSPLHF. The V call is TRBV14, the J call TRBJ1-6; a weak D match, TRBD1 (5 bases). This CDR3 comprises 15 residues. Germline CDR1 SGHDN, CDR2 FVKESK. Trimming removed 1 base at V and 10 bases at J, with 14 bases between.

V and J are TRBV27 and TRBJ2-1; TRBD1 is a possible D gene (7 bases). The CDR3 is 16 residues long. Germline V CDR1 and CDR2: MNHEY, SMNVEV (reference sequence). V gave up 6 bases and J gave up 3 bases, with 18 bases separating them. The CDR3 spells CASSAFGGGLYNEQFF. CDR3 DNA: TGTGCCAGCAGCGCCTTCGGAGGGGGCCTCTACAATGAGCAGTTCTTC.

The gene calls are TRBV20-1 and TRBJ1-2; D uncertain. The germline CDR1 and CDR2 sequences are DFQATT and SNEGSKA (reference sequence). V dropped 2 bases and J dropped 6 bases, with 7 bases sitting between them. This CDR3 comprises 11 residues. The chain's CDR3 is CSARPPDGYTF. The CDR3 coding sequence is TGCAGTGCTAGACCCCCGGATGGCTACACCTTC.

The genes are TRBV5-5 and TRBJ1-6, with a weak D call TRBD1 (6 bases). Germline values: CDR1 SGHKS, CDR2 YYEKEE (reference sequence). The germline V and J ends were trimmed by 3 bases and 10 bases, with 14 bases remaining between them. This CDR3 spans 14 amino acids. In DNA, the CDR3 is TGTGCCAGCAGCTCCTGGACGGGGGGCTCACCCCTCCACTTT. Protein product: CASSSWTGGSPLHF.

In this sample, this clone turned up many times. The chain has TRBV29-1 and TRBJ1-5; D ambiguous. The V gene's germline CDR1 is SQVTM and CDR2 ANQGSEA. V lost 0 bases and J lost 11, with 14 bases in between. There are 13 residues in the CDR3. The CDR3 nucleotides are TGCAGCGTTGAAGATCCCAAGGGAAGGGCCCAGCATTTT. Translating it yields CSVEDPKGRAQHF.

This rearrangement joins TRBV5-1 to TRBJ1-2; D is possibly TRBD1 (5 bases). From germline, CDR1 is SGHRS and CDR2 YFSETQ. V lost 4 bases, J lost 4 bases, and 20 bases lay in between. The CDR3 spans 16 residues. CDR3 region: CASSPGPLGEGYGYTF. Here the CDR3 DNA reads TGCGCCAGCAGCCCCGGACCTCTAGGGGAAGGCTATGGCTACACCTTC.

V and J are TRBV28 and TRBJ2-2; 9 bases match TRBD2. Germline V gene data show CDR1 as MDHEN and CDR2 as SYDVKM. V shed 6 bases and J 3 bases; nucleotides not matched to a gene: 5. The CDR3 is 15 residues long. The CDR3 loop reads CASRPGLAYTGELFF. CDR3 coding DNA: TGTGCCAGCAGACCGGGACTAGCCTACACCGGGGAGCTGTTTTTT.

The chain has TRBV7-8 and TRBJ1-4, with a possible D match to TRBD1 (6 bases). The germline CDR1 and CDR2 sequences are SGHVS and FQNEAQ. There are 15 residues in the CDR3. Trimming pared 5 bases from V and 0 bases from J, leaving 10 bases between. This CDR3 is CASSRTVTTNEKLFF. In DNA, the CDR3 is TGTGCCAGCAGCCGGACAGTCACAACTAATGAAAAACTGTTTTTT. Together with reference TRBV7-8 and TRBJ1-4, the CDR3 gives the full variable domain: GAGVSQSPRYKVAKRGQDVALRCDPISGHVSLFWYQQALGQGPEFLTYFQNEAQLDKSGLPSDRFFAERPEGSVSTLKIQRTQQEDSAVYLCASSRTVTTNEKLFFGSGTQLSVL.

Only one count was recorded for this clone. A far larger clone is only one base removed, so a read error is likely. Here the CDR3 omits its conserved ending phenylalanine or tryptophan, so a read error is the likely source. The V call is TRBV30, the J call TRBJ1-5; D is undetermined. V lost 0 bases to trimming and J lost 1 base, with 4 bases between them. In germline, CDR1 is GTSNPN, CDR2 SVGIG (reference sequence). The CDR3 totals 13 residues. The CDR3 region is CAWSVQSNQPQHS. CDR3 DNA sequence: TGTGCCTGGAGTGTACAGAGCAATCAGCCCCAGCATTCT.

The rearrangement uses TRBV28 and TRBJ1-1; D not resolved. Germline loops: CDR1 MDHEN, CDR2 SYDVKM. This CDR3 region has 13 residues. Trimming took 3 bases from V and 3 from J, leaving 8 bases between them. The CDR3 nucleotides read TGTGCCAGCAGTTTTAGGGTTGACACTGAAGCTTTCTTT. It codes for CASSFRVDTEAFF. Together with reference TRBV28 and TRBJ1-1, the CDR3 gives the full variable domain: DVKVTQSSRYLVKRTGEKVFLECVQDMDHENMFWYRQDPGLGLRLIYFSYDVKMKEKGDIPEGYSVSREKKERFSLILESASTNQTSMYLCASSFRVDTEAFFGQGTRLTVV.

This chain links TRBV28 with TRBJ1-3; D is possibly TRBD1 (5 bases). This CDR3 has 16 amino acids. V shed 8 bases and J shed 2 bases, with 19 bases lying between them. CDR1 is MDHEN and CDR2 is SYDVKM in the germline V gene. CDR3 sequence reads: CASGGRGSVPGNTIYF. Here the CDR3 DNA reads TGTGCCAGCGGGGGACGGGGCTCTGTTCCTGGAAACACCATATATTTT.

This clone has a handful of counts. J is TRBJ2-5 and V is TRBV18, with D hard to call. This CDR3 spans 14 amino acids. V was pared by 0 bases and J by 4 bases, with 9 bases between. Germline V gene lookup returns CDR1 KGHSH and CDR2 LQKENI. The CDR3 DNA follows: TGTGCCAGCTCACCACCGCTGGGAACAGAGACCCAGTACTTC. Its protein product is CASSPPLGTETQYF.

V and J are TRBV7-9 and TRBJ1-1; no clear D gene. In germline, CDR1 is SEHNR, CDR2 FQNEAQ (reference sequence). The germline V and J ends were trimmed by 3 bases and 4 bases, with 12 bases remaining between them. This CDR3 has 14 residues. Here the CDR3 reads CASSFSQTATEAFF. In DNA form, the CDR3 reads TGTGCCAGCAGCTTTTCCCAGACGGCCACTGAAGCTTTCTTT.